What follows are 21 T cell receptor beta chains derived from one specimen sequenced in a study of T cell changes during pregnancy in multiple sclerosis (dated by TCRdb to between 2019 and 2020). Libraries were prepared through the immunoSEQ multiplex PCR assay. TCRdb stores this immuneACCESS table with in-frame sequences only. Part of the clones is absent; in the studies checked, under half of the shortfall reflects unresolved V genes, and no reason is known for the rest. The sample profile shows roughly 110,000 clones; under 95% of them were found once. The ten largest account for 1.5% to 2% of the sample. The sample here was peripheral blood, taken after pregnancy. The receptors here all came from a female donor with multiple sclerosis, enrolled in a pregnancy study.

This clone was detected once. The chain employs TRBV5-4 and TRBJ2-7, with TRBD2 as a possible D gene (6 bases). V lost 0 bases and J 4 bases, leaving 8 bases between the germline ends. In germline, CDR1 is SGHNT, CDR2 YYREEE (reference sequence). This CDR3 has 13 residues. The CDR3 is CASSLGLGYEQYF. Here the CDR3 DNA reads TGTGCCAGCAGCTTGGGACTAGGTTACGAGCAGTACTTC.

The chain is built from TRBV9 and TRBJ2-1; D not resolved. Germline V CDR1 and CDR2: SGDLS, YYNGEE. The CDR3 consists of 13 residues. V dropped 0 bases and J dropped 4 bases, with 5 bases sitting between them. The CDR3 sequence: CASSVASYNEQFF. Written as DNA, the CDR3 is TGTGCCAGCAGCGTAGCGAGTTACAATGAGCAGTTCTTC.

The gene calls are TRBV10-3 and TRBJ2-7, with TRBD2 matching 11 bases. There are 16 residues in the CDR3. The trim removed 0 bases at V and 2 bases at J, leaving 3 bases unmatched. In germline, CDR1 is ENHRY, CDR2 SYGVKD. The DNA for the CDR3 is TGTGCCATCAGTGAGTCCCGACTAGCGGGACCCTACGAGCAGTACTTC. Encoded protein: CAISESRLAGPYEQYF.

This clone was seen a few times. The genes are TRBV29-1 and TRBJ2-7; 7 positions match TRBD1. The CDR3 is made up of 13 amino acids. V dropped 7 bases and J dropped 6; count of bases not matched to a gene: 12. Germline V lookup: CDR1 SQVTM, CDR2 ANQGSEA. The CDR3 region has the DNA TGCAGCGCTATGACAGGGACCGAGGGCGAGCAGTACTTC. The encoded protein is CSAMTGTEGEQYF.

This chain uses TRBV19 with TRBJ2-1; TRBD2 matches 7 bases. Germline CDR1 is LNHDA and CDR2 is SQIVND (reference sequence). This CDR3 is built from 15 residues. J gave up 9 bases and V 5 bases, and 13 bases lay outside the gene matches. The CDR3 spells CASSPGLNPGGEQFF. CDR3 nucleotide sequence: TGTGCCAGTAGTCCGGGACTCAACCCGGGGGGTGAGCAGTTCTTC. Combining the CDR3 with reference TRBV19 and TRBJ2-1 gives the whole variable domain DGGITQSPKYLFRKEGQNVTLSCEQNLNHDAMYWYRQDPGQGLRLIYYSQIVNDFQKGDIAEGYSVSREKKESFPLTVTSAQKNPTAFYLCASSPGLNPGGEQFFGPGTRLTVL.

This clone was recorded only once. V usage is TRBV28 and J usage is TRBJ2-1; D remains unclear. V shed 5 bases and J shed 1 base, with 12 bases lying between them. Germline lookup yields CDR1 MDHEN and CDR2 SYDVKM. This CDR3 region has 15 residues. The CDR3 DNA reads as TGTGCCAGCAGTCCGCTCGGTAGTTCCTACAATGAGCAGTTCTTC. It translates to CASSPLGSSYNEQFF. The entire variable domain, with the rest obtained from reference TRBV28 and TRBJ2-1, is as follows: DVKVTQSSRYLVKRTGEKVFLECVQDMDHENMFWYRQDPGLGLRLIYFSYDVKMKEKGDIPEGYSVSREKKERFSLILESASTNQTSMYLCASSPLGSSYNEQFFGPGTRLTVL.

V and J are TRBV5-1 and TRBJ1-3; D not resolved. CDR3 length equals 15 residues. Deletions cut 4 bases from V and 4 bases from J, with 15 bases between. The germline CDR1 and CDR2 sequences are SGHRS and YFSETQ. CDR3 loop: CASSPGFPEGNTIYF. DNA for the CDR3: TGCGCCAGCAGCCCGGGGTTCCCCGAGGGAAACACCATATATTTT.

This chain connects TRBV5-1 to TRBJ1-1, with D perhaps matching TRBD1 (6 bases). Germline V gene sequence: CDR1 SGHRS, CDR2 YFSETQ. The germline V and J ends were trimmed by 5 bases and 3 bases, with 17 bases remaining between them. CDR3 length equals 15 residues. CDR3 coding DNA: TGCGCCAGCAGGGCCGGAGACGGACAGCACACTGAAGCTTTCTTT. This codes for CASRAGDGQHTEAFF.

This chain uses TRBV27 with TRBJ2-7; 12 bases map to TRBD1. This CDR3 comprises 20 residues. V dropped 3 bases and J dropped 4; count of bases not matched to a gene: 19. Germline V gives CDR1 MNHEY, CDR2 SMNVEV (reference sequence). CDR3 sequence reads: CASSFSGTGGWTSVMYEQYF. The CDR3 coding sequence is TGTGCCAGCAGTTTCAGTGGGACAGGGGGCTGGACTAGCGTCATGTACGAGCAGTACTTC.

This chain connects TRBV19 to TRBJ2-7, with 7 nucleotides matching TRBD1. V shed 1 base and J 3 bases; nucleotides not matched to a gene: 9. This CDR3 is 16 amino acids long. Germline CDR1 LNHDA, CDR2 SQIVND (reference sequence). In DNA, the CDR3 is TGTGCCAGTAGTATAGGGGGAGCACAGGGGCTCTACGAGCAGTACTTC. This encodes CASSIGGAQGLYEQYF.

This clone was observed once. V gene TRBV5-1 combines with J gene TRBJ2-5, with D possibly matching TRBD1 (8 bases). The ends were cut back, 0 bases at V and 7 bases at J, with 16 bases in the middle. In germline, CDR1 is SGHRS, CDR2 YFSETQ. This CDR3 has 15 residues. CDR3 nucleotides: TGCGCCAGCAGCTTGGGCCCTACAGGGGGGGGGACCCAGTACTTC. Amino acids: CASSLGPTGGGTQYF.

The rearrangement joins TRBV5-1 to TRBJ1-4; TRBD1 agrees at 7 bases. This CDR3 is built from 20 residues. Trimming at V came to 5 bases and at J to 0 bases, leaving 19 bases not matched to a gene. Germline CDR1 is SGHRS and CDR2 is YFSETQ. CDR3 bases: TGCGCCAGCAGTCGCGGGGAGACAGGGTCTTCCTTTGCAACTAATGAAAAACTGTTTTTT. Its protein is CASSRGETGSSFATNEKLFF.

The chain employs TRBV10-3 and TRBJ2-1, with a tentative D call TRBD1 (8 bases). Germline V gene lookup returns CDR1 ENHRY and CDR2 SYGVKD. The CDR3 sequence is 18 residues long. V was cut by 6 bases and J by 5 bases, with 26 bases left in between. As DNA, the CDR3 is TGTGCCATCAGATCGAGAGGGGGGGCAGGGGGCCCGCACAATGAGCAGTTCTTC. Translation gives CAIRSRGGAGGPHNEQFF.

The chain uses TRBV9 and TRBJ1-3; D not resolved. The CDR3 length is 16 residues. CDR1 and CDR2 (germline): SGDLS, YYNGEE. Trimming removed 2 bases from V and 0 bases from J, with 12 bases in between. In DNA, the CDR3 is TGTGCCAGCAGCGTGGGTCAGGCACTCTCTGGAAACACCATATATTTT. Its translation is CASSVGQALSGNTIYF.

The rearrangement links TRBV10-1 to TRBJ2-3, with D possibly matching TRBD2 (6 bases). The V end was cut by 4 bases, the J end by 4 bases, with 15 bases between. Germline V gene lookup returns CDR1 WNHNN and CDR2 SYGVQD (reference sequence). This CDR3 comprises 15 residues. CDR3 amino acids: CASSVGSRGPDTQYF. The CDR3 nucleotides are TGCGCCAGCAGTGTGGGGTCGCGGGGCCCAGATACGCAGTATTTT.

The chain links TRBV10-3 to TRBJ2-1, with 8 bases identical to TRBD2. The CDR3 is made up of 14 amino acids. V dropped 10 bases and J dropped 10; count of bases not matched to a gene: 15. Germline CDR1 ENHRY, CDR2 SYGVKD. The CDR3 protein is CATRTGGAVEEQFF. The CDR3 DNA reads as TGTGCCACCCGTACCGGGGGGGCAGTAGAGGAGCAGTTCTTC.

This chain links TRBV5-1 with TRBJ2-5; tentatively, D is TRBD1 (5 bases). Between the trimmed V and J ends, which lost 3 bases and 7 bases, there was a span of 25 bases. The CDR3 sequence is 17 residues long. Looked up from germline, CDR1 is SGHRS and CDR2 is YFSETQ. This CDR3 reads CASSSDTQMTVARTQYF. CDR3 in DNA: TGCGCCAGCAGCTCCGACACCCAAATGACAGTTGCTAGGACCCAGTACTTC.

The chain couples TRBV10-3 to TRBJ2-1; TRBD2 agrees at 14 bases. The trim removed 4 bases at V and 2 bases at J, leaving 1 base unmatched. This CDR3 is 16 amino acids long. The germline V gene encodes CDR1 ENHRY and CDR2 SYGVKD. The CDR3, as DNA: TGTGCCATCAGTGTGACTAGCGGGGGGGCCTACAATGAGCAGTTCTTC. It codes for CAISVTSGGAYNEQFF.

Here the CDR3 reads CASSPASSYNEQFF. Here the CDR3 DNA reads TGTGCCAGCAGTCCAGCGAGCTCCTACAATGAGCAGTTCTTC. The chain couples TRBV6-1 to TRBJ2-1; no clear D gene. The germline CDR1 and CDR2 sequences are MNHNS and SASEGT. Trimming stripped 5 bases from V and 0 bases from J, with 8 bases between. The CDR3 loop spans 14 amino acids.

As for this clone: Germline is not matched at one junction end, which may reflect a read error. The chain combines TRBV30 with TRBJ1-1, with D maybe TRBD1 (6 bases). Germline values: CDR1 GTSNPN, CDR2 SVGIG (reference sequence). This CDR3 region has 12 residues. The CDR3: CAWATGNAEAFF. CDR3 coding DNA: TGTGCCTGGGCTACAGGGAACGCTGAAGCTTTCTTT.

The chain employs TRBV6-5 and TRBJ1-1, with D possibly TRBD1 on 6 matching bases. V was clipped by 6 bases and J by 12 bases, with 20 bases between them. Germline loops: CDR1 MNHEY, CDR2 SVGAGI. The CDR3 consists of 13 residues. CDR3 in amino acids: CASSGGREGKTFF. The DNA of the CDR3 is TGTGCCAGCAGCGGGGGGCGAGAGGGGAAAACTTTCTTT.